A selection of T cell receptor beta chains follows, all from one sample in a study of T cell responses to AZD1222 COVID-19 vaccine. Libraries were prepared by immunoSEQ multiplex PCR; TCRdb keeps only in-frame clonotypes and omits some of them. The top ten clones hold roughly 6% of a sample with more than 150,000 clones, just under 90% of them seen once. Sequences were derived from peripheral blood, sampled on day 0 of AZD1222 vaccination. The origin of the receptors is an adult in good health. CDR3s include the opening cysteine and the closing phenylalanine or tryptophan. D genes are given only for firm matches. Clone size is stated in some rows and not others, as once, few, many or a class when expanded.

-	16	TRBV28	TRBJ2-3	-	TGTGCCAGCAGTTTATTGGGGGGCGCGGGCACAGATACGCAGTATTTT	CASSLLGGAGTDTQYF
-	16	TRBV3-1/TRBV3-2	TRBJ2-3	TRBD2	TGTGCCAGCAGCCAAGTAGCGGGGGTTGGGACAGATACGCAGTATTTT	CASSQVAGVGTDTQYF
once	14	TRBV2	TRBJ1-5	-	TGTGCCAGCAGCTGGCAGAACAGCAATCAGCCCCAGCATTTT	CASSWQNSNQPQHF
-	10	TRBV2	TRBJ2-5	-	TGTGCCAGCAGTGAAGAGACCCAGTACTTC	CASSEETQYF
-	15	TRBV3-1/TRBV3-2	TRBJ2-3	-	TGTGCCAGCAGCCCGACCGGGACTAGCACAGATACGCAGTATTTT	CASSPTGTSTDTQYF
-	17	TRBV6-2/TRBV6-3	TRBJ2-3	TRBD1	TGTGCCAGCAGTTTCTATATTACAGGGGGCTACACAGATACGCAGTATTTT	CASSFYITGGYTDTQYF
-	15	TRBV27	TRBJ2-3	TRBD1	TGTGCCAGCAGTTTGGGACAGGGGTACACAGATACGCAGTATTTT	CASSLGQGYTDTQYF
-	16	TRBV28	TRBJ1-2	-	TGTGCCAGCAGAATCGGGGGAAATTCTGTACGCTATGGCTACACCTTC	CASRIGGNSVRYGYTF
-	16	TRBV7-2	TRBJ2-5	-	TGTGCCAGCAGCGTCCGGGGGGCCTTTTTCGGAGAGACCCAGTACTTC	CASSVRGAFFGETQYF
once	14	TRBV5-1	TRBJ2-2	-	TGCGCCAGCAGCTTTCGGATGAACACCGGGGAGCTGTTTTTT	CASSFRMNTGELFF
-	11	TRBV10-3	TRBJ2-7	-	TGTGCCATCAGTCTAGCTTCCGAGCAGTACTTC	CAISLASEQYF
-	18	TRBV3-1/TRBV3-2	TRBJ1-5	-	TGTGCCAGCAGCCAAGACCCCACCGGGGATACTGGCAATCAGCCCCAGCATTTT	CASSQDPTGDTGNQPQHF
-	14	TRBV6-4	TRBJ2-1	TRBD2	TGTGCCAGCAGTGAGACTAGCGGGGGTTATGAGCAGTTCTTC	CASSETSGGYEQFF
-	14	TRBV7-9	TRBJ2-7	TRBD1	TGTGCCAGCAGCTTCGGGACAGGTTTCTACGAGCAGTACTTC	CASSFGTGFYEQYF
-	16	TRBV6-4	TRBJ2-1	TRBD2	TGTGCCAGCAGTGACTCCGCTAGCGGGGATAACAATGAGCAGTTCTTC	CASSDSASGDNNEQFF
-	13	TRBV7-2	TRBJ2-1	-	TGTGCCAGCACCGGGACCTGGAGCGATGAGCAGTTCTTC	CASTGTWSDEQFF
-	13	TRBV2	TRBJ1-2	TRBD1	TGTGCCAGCGGGGGACAGGGGGCGCGGGGCTACACCTTC	CASGGQGARGYTF
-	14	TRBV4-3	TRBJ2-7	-	TGCGCCAGCAGCCAAGGACAGGTGGGCTACGAGCAGTACTTC	CASSQGQVGYEQYF